This T cell receptor (beta chain) was captured by sequencing in a study of T cells in women clearing cervical HPV infection. Here immunoSEQ multiplex PCR was the method, and the copy in TCRdb shows in-frame clones only, minus some. The sample totals roughly 30,000 clones. Germline CDR1 is MNHNS and CDR2 is SASEGT. CDR3 length: 15 amino acids. In the case of this clone: Coverage ceases 3 residues before the CDR3 finishes, and the germline J gene fills in the end.

This receptor was obtained from a woman between 18 and 69 years old with a cervical HPV16 infection that either progressed to CIN3+ or cleared (not recorded which). The sample comprised blood buffy coat. The gene calls are TRBV6-1 and TRBJ2-2; D may be TRBD1 (6 bases). CDR3 DNA (partial): TGTGCCAGCAGTGACACAGGGAGTTGGAGTGAAAAG. Amino acid sequence: CASSDTGSWSEK. The CDR3 in full is CASSDTGSWSEKLFF.